A selection of T cell receptor beta chains follows, all from one sample in a study of blood T cell repertoires in COVID-19. Clones were read by immunoSEQ multiplex PCR, and TCRdb kept only the in-frame ones, dropping some. The sample has 350,000 to 450,000 clones; roughly 86% are singletons. Sequenced input: PBMCs or T cells enriched from blood (not recorded which). These receptors were collected from a young woman who had recovered from COVID-19. The CDR3 runs from the conserved cysteine through the conserved F or W. The order of the fields is J gene, V gene, D gene, clone size, CDR3 DNA, CDR3 protein. The D gene is left open where the match is weak. A clone size is listed for some rows: how often the clone was seen (once, few, many), or a class if it is expanded.

j_gene: TRBJ2-7
v_gene: TRBV5-1
d_gene: -
abundance: -
CDR3nt: TGCGCCAGCAGCTTGGGGGGCTTAATTCGCGAGCAGTACTTC
CDR3aa: CASSLGGLIREQYF

j_gene: TRBJ1-1
v_gene: TRBV6-1
d_gene: -
abundance: -
CDR3nt: TGTGCCAGCAGTGTCGGCGGCCTTTACTCGAACACTGAAGCTTTCTTT
CDR3aa: CASSVGGLYSNTEAFF

j_gene: TRBJ1-3
v_gene: TRBV2
d_gene: -
abundance: -
CDR3nt: TGTGCCAGCAGGCAACAGGCCTCTGGAAACACCATATATTTT
CDR3aa: CASRQQASGNTIYF

j_gene: TRBJ2-2
v_gene: TRBV6-5
d_gene: TRBD1
abundance: once
CDR3nt: TGTGCCAGCAGCAGACCGGGACAGGGCTCCGGGGAGCTGTTTTTT
CDR3aa: CASSRPGQGSGELFF

j_gene: TRBJ2-2
v_gene: TRBV7-2
d_gene: -
abundance: -
CDR3nt: TGTGCCAGCAGCTCAGGGTGGGGCGGGGAGCTGTTTTTT
CDR3aa: CASSSGWGGELFF

j_gene: TRBJ2-4
v_gene: TRBV28
d_gene: TRBD1
abundance: -
CDR3nt: TGTGCCAGCAGTATCGAGCCGACAGGGGGAGACATTCAGTACTTC
CDR3aa: CASSIEPTGGDIQYF

j_gene: TRBJ1-3
v_gene: TRBV7-6
d_gene: -
abundance: -
CDR3nt: TGTGCCAGCAGCTTAGGGAGCTCTGGAAACACCATATATTTT
CDR3aa: CASSLGSSGNTIYF

j_gene: TRBJ2-2
v_gene: TRBV5-4
d_gene: -
abundance: -
CDR3nt: TGTGCCAGCAGCCGACAGCCGAACACCGGGGAGCTGTTTTTT
CDR3aa: CASSRQPNTGELFF

j_gene: TRBJ2-7
v_gene: TRBV29-1
d_gene: -
abundance: -
CDR3nt: TGCAGCGCTGTGCGATACCCCTCCTACGAGCAGTACTTC
CDR3aa: CSAVRYPSYEQYF

j_gene: TRBJ2-7
v_gene: TRBV28
d_gene: TRBD1
abundance: few
CDR3nt: TGTGCCAGCAGTTTCCGGGGACAGGGGAACGAGCAGTACTTC
CDR3aa: CASSFRGQGNEQYF

j_gene: TRBJ2-1
v_gene: TRBV7-2
d_gene: TRBD2
abundance: -
CDR3nt: TGTGCCAGCAGCTTATTGGTTAGCGGGTACTACAATGAGCAGTTCTTC
CDR3aa: CASSLLVSGYYNEQFF